The following is a T cell receptor (beta chain) sequence with its context. Authors' data handling: Amplification of reference gene primers was used by the study to estimate nucleated cell counts. TCRdb's table, derived via immunoSEQ multiplex PCR, lists solely in-frame clones and lacks some. For V, J and clone size, that table is used; D and trimming come from the DNA. This repertoire shows some 80,000 clones, around 81% found once; its top ten account for 44%. This entry belongs to a study of blood T cell repertoires in COVID-19. Study information: Spain, Italy and the United States supplied samples that represented acute and convalescent COVID-19. Sample material is recorded as cDNA or gDNA derived from T cells, B-cell-depleted T cells, or PBMCs.

Trimming cost V 1 base and J 1 base, with 17 bases left between them. CDR3 length equals 18 residues. From germline, CDR1 is SGHRS and CDR2 YFSETQ. The sequencing sample was made of peripheral blood. This TCR derives from an older man with acute or convalescent COVID-19. This sequence joins TRBV5-1 and TRBJ2-2; D not resolved. CDR3 bases: TGCGCCAGCAGCTTGATGACACAGAAATCAGGGAACACCGGGGAGCTGTTTTTT. Protein product: CASSLMTQKSGNTGELFF.